A single sample is the source of the 14 T cell receptor beta chains below, sequenced in a study of identical twins. TCRdb reprocessed the 5' RACE reads via MiXCR and lists one record per CDR3 protein. This table holds hundreds of thousands of distinct CDR3 sequences, 5.5% to 6.5% found once. Sequences were obtained from naive T cells sorted from blood. These receptors all come from a man aged 18 to 29 in good health.

As regards this clonotype: A much larger clone lies a single base off, so this may be a read error. This sequence joins TRBV10-3 and TRBJ2-1; no reliable D call. CDR3 length: 13 residues. Germline V gene sequence: CDR1 ENHRY, CDR2 SYGVKD. V was trimmed by 8 bases and J by 2 bases, leaving 10 bases between them. CDR3 region: CAIADPPYNEQFF. In DNA, the CDR3 is TGTGCCATCGCAGACCCCCCCTACAATGAGCAGTTCTTC.

The chain joins TRBV27 to TRBJ2-1; D possibly corresponds to TRBD2 (6 bases). V was pared by 0 bases and J by 2 bases, with 11 bases between. In germline, CDR1 is MNHEY, CDR2 SMNVEV (reference sequence). This CDR3 is built from 16 residues. Here the CDR3 reads CASSLSGGGPYNEQFF. The CDR3 DNA follows: TGTGCCAGCAGTTTATCGGGGGGAGGCCCCTACAATGAGCAGTTCTTC.

In DNA form, the CDR3 reads TGTGCCAGCAGGCGGCTAGGCAGGGCCCTCCAAGAGACCCAGTACTTC. Its translation: CASRRLGRALQETQYF. The chain recombines TRBV27 with TRBJ2-5; D might be TRBD1 (5 bases). The CDR3 loop spans 16 amino acids. Germline CDR1 MNHEY, CDR2 SMNVEV (reference sequence). Trimming left V 6 bases short and J 1 base short, with 18 bases between.

This clonotype was observed at least ten times. The chain carries TRBV29-1 and TRBJ2-5, with D unclear. Trimming removed 4 bases at V and 2 bases at J, with 11 bases between. The CDR3 has 13 residues. CDR1 SQVTM and CDR2 ANQGSEA come from the germline V gene. The CDR3 spells CSVGKGLQETQYF. In DNA, the CDR3 is TGCAGCGTTGGTAAAGGTTTACAAGAGACCCAGTACTTC.

The V and J genes are TRBV27 and TRBJ2-1, with 8 bases matching TRBD2. Trimming removed 2 bases from V and 8 bases from J; junction bases left unmatched: 5. From germline, CDR1 is MNHEY and CDR2 SMNVEV (reference sequence). The CDR3 has 14 residues. The CDR3 bases are TGTGCCAGCAGTTTAGGGACTAGTTATCATGAGCAGTTCTTC. Encoded protein: CASSLGTSYHEQFF.

This clonotype was seen at least ten times. The rearrangement uses TRBV7-8 and TRBJ1-5; D call uncertain. The CDR3 spans 14 residues. Germline lookup yields CDR1 SGHVS and CDR2 FQNEAQ. V was cut by 5 bases and J by 3 bases, with 11 bases left in between. This chain's CDR3 is CASSPTKANQPQHF. The CDR3 bases are TGTGCCAGCAGCCCGACCAAGGCCAATCAGCCCCAGCATTTT. Full variable domain (missing parts from reference TRBV7-8 and TRBJ1-5): GAGVSQSPRYKVAKRGQDVALRCDPISGHVSLFWYQQALGQGPEFLTYFQNEAQLDKSGLPSDRFFAERPEGSVSTLKIQRTQQEDSAVYLCASSPTKANQPQHFGDGTRLSIL.

In this sample, this clonotype turned up a few times. V usage is TRBV7-9 and J usage is TRBJ2-7, with D tentatively TRBD2 (5 bases). With 5 bases removed from V and 5 bases from J, the gap between germline ends came to 13 bases. CDR3 length: 13 amino acids. Germline V lookup: CDR1 SEHNR, CDR2 FQNEAQ (reference sequence). The CDR3 protein is CASSLEGVNEQYV. The CDR3 DNA is TGTGCCAGCAGCCTTGAGGGAGTAAACGAGCAGTACGTC.

This clonotype was seen many times. The rearrangement joins TRBV18 to TRBJ1-4, with no clear D. CDR1 and CDR2 from the germline V gene are KGHSH and LQKENI. The CDR3 runs to 14 residues. Trimming removed 3 bases at V and 0 bases at J, with 5 bases between. The CDR3 DNA reads as TGTGCCAGCTCACCGAGCTCAACTAATGAAAAACTGTTTTTT. Protein sequence: CASSPSSTNEKLFF. Full variable domain (missing parts from reference TRBV18 and TRBJ1-4): NAGVMQNPRHLVRRRGQEARLRCSPMKGHSHVYWYRQLPEEGLKFMVYLQKENIIDESGMPKERFSAEFPKEGPSILRIQQVVRGDSAAYFCASSPSSTNEKLFFGSGTQLSVL.

The rearrangement uses TRBV30 and TRBJ1-3; no clear D gene. The CDR3 is 12 residues long. Deletions cut 2 bases from V and 4 bases from J, with 6 bases between. The germline CDR1 and CDR2 sequences are GTSNPN and SVGIG (reference sequence). CDR3: CAWSFNGNTIYF. CDR3 nucleotides: TGTGCCTGGAGTTTCAACGGAAACACCATATATTTT.

V and J are TRBV28 and TRBJ2-5; possibly TRBD2 for D (5 bases). The germline gives CDR1 MDHEN, CDR2 SYDVKM. Trimming took off 8 bases at V and 5 bases at J, with 15 bases between the two ends. The CDR3 is 13 residues long. This CDR3 is CASLGEGLETQYF. For the CDR3, the DNA is TGTGCCAGCCTTGGGGAAGGACTGGAGACCCAGTACTTC.

This clonotype was recorded at least ten times. The gene calls are TRBV30 and TRBJ2-1; the D is unclear. The CDR3 extends over 11 amino acids. The V gene lost 8 bases and the J gene lost 7 bases, with 12 bases spanning the gap. The germline V gene encodes CDR1 GTSNPN and CDR2 SVGIG (reference sequence). CDR3 DNA: TGTGCCCGAAAGGAGCTGAATGAGCAGTTCTTC. Protein sequence: CARKELNEQFF. Complete variable domain (other parts from reference TRBV30 and TRBJ2-1): SQTIHQWPATLVQPVGSPLSLECTVEGTSNPNLYWYRQAAGRGLQLLFYSVGIGQISSEVPQNLSASRPQDRQFILSSKKLLLSDSGFYLCARKELNEQFFGPGTRLTVL.

This clonotype was counted many times. The chain recombines TRBV10-3 with TRBJ2-1; 10 bases are a match to TRBD2. This CDR3 has 16 amino acids. CDR1 and CDR2 (germline): ENHRY, SYGVKD. The junction had 12 bases not matched to a gene; V was cut back by 7 bases and J by 6 bases. The CDR3 region has the DNA TGTGCCATCAAGTCCCAGGGGAGCGGGAGGGCCAATGAGCAGTTCTTC. It yields the protein CAIKSQGSGRANEQFF.

The rearrangement joins TRBV21-1 to TRBJ1-2; the table's D call, TRBD1, was not checked against the DNA. TRBV21-1 is given as a pseudogene. This CDR3 is 13 amino acids long. For the CDR3, the DNA is TGTGCCAGCAGCACCCGGGACCAGGGTTACTACACCTTC. The encoded protein is CASSTRDQGYYTF.

This clonotype was detected only a few times. This chain links TRBV6-5 with TRBJ1-6, with 9 bases fitting TRBD1. The CDR3 totals 15 residues. Trimming removed 4 bases from V and 6 bases from J; junction bases left unmatched: 4. In germline, CDR1 is MNHEY, CDR2 SVGAGI. CDR3 protein: CASSSGTGFNSPLHF. The CDR3, as DNA: TGTGCCAGCAGTTCAGGGACAGGGTTTAATTCACCCCTCCACTTT.